The rows below give T cell receptor beta chains drawn from one sample of a study of blood T cell repertoires in COVID-19. The method was immunoSEQ multiplex PCR; TCRdb's version includes in-frame clones alone and lacks a portion of them. The data hold about 45,000 clones, with approximately 92% observed a single time. Specimen: peripheral blood. The origin of the receptors is a man aged 50 to 60 with COVID-19, enrolled during active disease. CDR3s include the opening cysteine and the closing phenylalanine or tryptophan. The order of the fields is CDR3 length, clone size, V gene, J gene, D gene, CDR3 protein, CDR3 DNA. A D gene is named only where the DNA matches it firmly. Only part of the rows carry a size: once, few, many, or a class if the clone is expanded.

len: 14
abundance: .
v_gene: TRBV6-5
j_gene: TRBJ2-7
d_gene: TRBD1
CDR3aa: CASSYTGESYEQYF
CDR3nt: TGTGCCAGCAGTTACACAGGGGAGTCCTACGAGCAGTACTTC

len: 15
abundance: once
v_gene: TRBV4-3
j_gene: TRBJ1-2
d_gene: .
CDR3aa: CASSQRRDLNYGYTF
CDR3nt: TGCGCCAGCAGCCAAAGGAGGGATCTTAACTATGGCTACACCTTC

len: 13
abundance: .
v_gene: TRBV7-2
j_gene: TRBJ1-1
d_gene: .
CDR3aa: CASSKQVNTEAFF
CDR3nt: TGTGCCAGCAGCAAACAGGTGAACACTGAAGCTTTCTTT

len: 15
abundance: once
v_gene: TRBV5-6
j_gene: TRBJ2-7
d_gene: TRBD2
CDR3aa: CASRLLAGGTYEQYF
CDR3nt: TGTGCCAGCAGACTACTAGCGGGAGGGACCTACGAGCAGTACTTC

len: 13
abundance: few
v_gene: TRBV19
j_gene: TRBJ2-1
d_gene: .
CDR3aa: CASSIGQNNEQFF
CDR3nt: TGTGCCAGTAGTATAGGACAGAACAATGAGCAGTTCTTC

len: 16
abundance: .
v_gene: TRBV7-8
j_gene: TRBJ1-6
d_gene: TRBD1
CDR3aa: CASSLGLSGGESPLHF
CDR3nt: TGTGCCAGCAGCTTGGGTTTGTCAGGGGGTGAGTCACCCCTCCACTTT

len: 15
abundance: .
v_gene: TRBV7-3
j_gene: TRBJ2-3
d_gene: .
CDR3aa: CASSPTGLNTDTQYF
CDR3nt: TGTGCCAGCAGCCCCACTGGGCTTAACACAGATACGCAGTATTTT

len: 16
abundance: .
v_gene: TRBV7-9
j_gene: TRBJ1-2
d_gene: TRBD1
CDR3aa: CASSFDPGQGGLGYTF
CDR3nt: TGTGCCAGCAGCTTCGACCCGGGACAGGGCGGCCTGGGCTACACCTTC

len: 15
abundance: .
v_gene: TRBV19
j_gene: TRBJ2-7
d_gene: TRBD1
CDR3aa: CASSTGTGGLGEQYF
CDR3nt: TGTGCCAGTAGTACCGGGACAGGGGGCTTGGGGGAGCAGTACTTC

len: 14
abundance: .
v_gene: TRBV5-5
j_gene: TRBJ2-7
d_gene: TRBD1
CDR3aa: CASTVQGISYEQYF
CDR3nt: TGTGCCAGCACCGTACAGGGGATTTCCTACGAGCAGTACTTC

len: 15
abundance: .
v_gene: TRBV5-1
j_gene: TRBJ2-1
d_gene: TRBD2
CDR3aa: CASQQGTSDYNEQFF
CDR3nt: TGCGCCAGCCAACAAGGGACTAGCGACTACAATGAGCAGTTCTTC

len: 15
abundance: .
v_gene: TRBV11-3
j_gene: TRBJ2-2
d_gene: .
CDR3aa: CASSLKTGMTGELFF
CDR3nt: TGTGCCAGCAGCTTAAAAACAGGGATGACCGGGGAGCTGTTTTTT

len: 19
abundance: .
v_gene: TRBV4-2
j_gene: TRBJ2-3
d_gene: TRBD2
CDR3aa: CASSQKVRGGGRGTDTQYF
CDR3nt: TGTGCCAGCAGCCAAAAAGTCCGTGGTGGCGGGAGGGGGACAGATACGCAGTATTTT

len: 15
abundance: .
v_gene: TRBV29-1
j_gene: TRBJ2-1
d_gene: TRBD2
CDR3aa: CSVLGLAGIKNEQFF
CDR3nt: TGCAGCGTTTTAGGGCTAGCGGGAATTAAGAATGAGCAGTTCTTC

len: 15
abundance: .
v_gene: TRBV18
j_gene: TRBJ2-3
d_gene: .
CDR3aa: CASSPRWGQTDTQYF
CDR3nt: TGTGCCAGCTCACCACGTTGGGGCCAGACAGATACGCAGTATTTT

len: 12
abundance: .
v_gene: TRBV24-1
j_gene: TRBJ1-1
d_gene: .
CDR3aa: CATSDFRGKAFF
CDR3nt: TGTGCCACCAGTGATTTCCGGGGGAAAGCTTTCTTT